Each of the 9 T cell receptor beta chains below was sequenced from the same sample in a study of post-analysis software for immune sequencing data (dated by TCRdb to 2013 to 2016). What the study reported, not specific to this receptor: Several TRBV segments, including TRBV5-6, TRBV5-1 and TRBV20-1, were significantly more frequent in patients than controls.

The method was PCR. Data came from an Illumina HiSeq 2500. Unique molecular identifiers were incorporated into TCR beta cDNA libraries to reduce PCR and sequencing biases. Using fastp at Q25 and MiXCR, TCRdb reprocessed the public reads and kept productive beta chains. Merged by CDR3 protein, the rows form single entries marked with the most common genes and DNA. The sample has hundreds of thousands of distinct CDR3 sequences on record, more than 50% of them singletons. The top ten hold 11% of the sample. What these receptors recognize is not known. Sequences were obtained from blood. The receptor source for this set is a girl aged 2-15 years with multiple sclerosis.

This chain links TRBV4-2 with TRBJ1-1; 7 positions match TRBD1. The ends lost 1 base at V and 3 bases at J; junction bases unmatched: 11. CDR1 and CDR2 (germline): LGHNA, YNFKEQ. This CDR3 has 17 amino acids. CDR3 DNA: TGTGCCAGCAGCCAAGGAATAGGGGGCGGCCCTGACACTGAAGCTTTCTTT. As protein: CASSQGIGGGPDTEAFF.

The CDR3 DNA reads as TGTGCCTGGAAAGGGGGTAACTCCTACAATGAGCAGTTCTTC. Amino acids: CAWKGGNSYNEQFF. The J gene is TRBJ2-1, the V gene TRBV30; D is perhaps TRBD1 (6 bases). The CDR3 extends over 14 amino acids. The V end was cut by 4 bases, the J end by 0 bases, with 10 bases between. CDR1 is GTSNPN and CDR2 is SVGIG in the germline V gene (reference sequence).

V is TRBV29-1 and J is TRBJ1-2; D perhaps matches TRBD1 (5 bases). CDR1 SQVTM and CDR2 ANQGSEA come from the germline V gene. The CDR3 runs 13 residues. Trimming cost V 0 bases and J 3 bases, with 8 bases left between them. The CDR3 coding sequence is TGCAGCGTTGAAGACAGGGATGACTATGGCTACACCTTC. Its translation is CSVEDRDDYGYTF.

The chain has TRBV20-1 and TRBJ2-6; TRBD1 might be the D (5 bases). V was pared by 6 bases and J by 0 bases, with 12 bases between. The length of the CDR3 is 15 residues. Germline V lookup: CDR1 DFQATT, CDR2 SNEGSKA (reference sequence). Here the CDR3 DNA reads TGCAGTGCGGGCACAGGCGCCTCTGGGGCCAACGTCCTGACTTTC. This gives the protein CSAGTGASGANVLTF.

This rearrangement joins TRBV5-1 to TRBJ2-1, with 9 nucleotides matching TRBD2. Germline V CDR1 and CDR2: SGHRS, YFSETQ. CDR3 length: 16 amino acids. V shed 0 bases and J 7 bases; nucleotides not matched to a gene: 8. The CDR3 loop reads CASSLGRLAGRNEQFF. CDR3 DNA sequence: TGCGCCAGCAGCTTGGGGCGTCTAGCGGGGAGGAATGAGCAGTTCTTC.

The chain is built from TRBV6-5 and TRBJ1-1, with D maybe TRBD1 (6 bases). The CDR3 has 15 amino acids. The germline V gene has CDR1 MNHEY and CDR2 SVGAGI. Trimming left V 2 bases short and J 5 bases short, with 15 bases between. CDR3 sequence: CASSYVGRGGTEAFF. Written as DNA, the CDR3 is TGTGCCAGCAGTTACGTCGGCAGGGGAGGGACTGAAGCTTTCTTT.

This chain links TRBV3-1 with TRBJ2-5, with 7 nucleotides matching TRBD1. The CDR3 has 14 residues. V shed 4 bases, J shed 5 bases, and the junction held 7 bases outside the gene matches. CDR1 LGHDT and CDR2 YNNKEL come from the germline V gene (reference sequence). The CDR3 nucleotides read TGTGCCAGCAGCCCTACAGGGGACGGTGAGACCCAGTACTTC. The encoded protein is CASSPTGDGETQYF.

This chain uses TRBV29-1 with TRBJ1-2; D remains unclear. V was trimmed by 6 bases and J by 6 bases, leaving 17 bases between them. The CDR3 extends over 13 amino acids. The V gene's germline CDR1 is SQVTM and CDR2 ANQGSEA. The CDR3, as DNA: TGCAGCGTCCCACTTAGGATACTCGATGGCTACACCTTC. It codes for CSVPLRILDGYTF.

This clonotype was seen only a few times. V and J are TRBV29-1 and TRBJ2-7; D is possibly TRBD2 (5 bases). The V and J ends lost 8 bases and 0 bases respectively, with 11 bases between them. CDR3 length equals 12 residues. The germline V gene has CDR1 SQVTM and CDR2 ANQGSEA. The CDR3 loop reads CSKSGASYEQYF. The DNA of the CDR3 is TGCAGCAAAAGCGGAGCCTCCTACGAGCAGTACTTC.